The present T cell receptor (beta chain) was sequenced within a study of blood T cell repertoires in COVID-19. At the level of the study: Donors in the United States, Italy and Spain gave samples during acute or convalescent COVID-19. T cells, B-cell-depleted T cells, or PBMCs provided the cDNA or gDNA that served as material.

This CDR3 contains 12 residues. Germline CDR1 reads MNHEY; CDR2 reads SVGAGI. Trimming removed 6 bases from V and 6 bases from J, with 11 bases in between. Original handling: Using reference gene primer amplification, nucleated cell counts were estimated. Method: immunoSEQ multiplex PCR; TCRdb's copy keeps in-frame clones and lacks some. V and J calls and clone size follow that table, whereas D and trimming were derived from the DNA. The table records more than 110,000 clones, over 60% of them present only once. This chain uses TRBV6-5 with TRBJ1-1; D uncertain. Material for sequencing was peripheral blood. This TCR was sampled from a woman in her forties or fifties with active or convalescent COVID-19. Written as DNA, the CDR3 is TGTGCCAGCAGACGGGGAGTGGCTGAAGCTTTCTTT. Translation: CASRRGVAEAFF.